This T cell receptor (beta chain) was sequenced for a study of cytomegalovirus exposure and HLA in healthy donors. Overall study results and limits: The authors excluded some V segments, including TRBV6-2 and TRBV6-3, as indistinguishable.

A single count supports this clone. Antigen: not known. With 4 bases clipped from V and 5 bases from J, the junction kept 14 bases outside the gene matches. CDR1 ENHRY and CDR2 SYGVKD come from the germline V gene. This CDR3 has 18 amino acids. Amplification used 60 Vbeta primers and 13 Jbeta primers. The table came from immunoSEQ multiplex PCR; TCRdb's copy has only in-frame clones and leaves some out. The sample has approximately 150,000 clones, approximately 84% seen once. The chain combines TRBV10-3 with TRBJ2-5, with TRBD1 identical over 12 bases. This TCR was recovered from a middle-aged woman in good health and CMV-seronegative. Material for sequencing was PBMCs. The CDR3 nucleotides are TGTGCCATCAGTGCCCCAGCCTCCGGGACAGGGGGCCGGGAGACCCAGTACTTC. Its protein product is CAISAPASGTGGRETQYF.